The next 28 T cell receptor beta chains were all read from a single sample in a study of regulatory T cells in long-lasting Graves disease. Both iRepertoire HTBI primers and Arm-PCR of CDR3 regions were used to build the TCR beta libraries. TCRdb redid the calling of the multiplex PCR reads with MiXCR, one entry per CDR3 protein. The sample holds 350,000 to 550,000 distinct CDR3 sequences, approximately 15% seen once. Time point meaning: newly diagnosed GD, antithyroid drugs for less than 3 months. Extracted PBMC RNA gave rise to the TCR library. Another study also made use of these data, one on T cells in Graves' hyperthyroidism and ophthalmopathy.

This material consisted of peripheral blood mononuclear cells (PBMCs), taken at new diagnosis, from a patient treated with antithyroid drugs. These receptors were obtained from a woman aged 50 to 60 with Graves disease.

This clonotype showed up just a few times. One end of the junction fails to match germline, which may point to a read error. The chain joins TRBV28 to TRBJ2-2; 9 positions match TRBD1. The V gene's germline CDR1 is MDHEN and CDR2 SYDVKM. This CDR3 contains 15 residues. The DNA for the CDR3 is TGTGCCAGCAGTTTAGGGATACAGGGGGCCGGGGAGCTGCTTTTT. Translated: CASSLGIQGAGELLF.

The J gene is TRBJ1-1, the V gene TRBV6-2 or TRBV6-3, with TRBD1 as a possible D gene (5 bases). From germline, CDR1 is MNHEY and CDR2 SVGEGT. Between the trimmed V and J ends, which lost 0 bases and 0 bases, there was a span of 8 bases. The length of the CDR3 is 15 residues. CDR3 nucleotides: TGTGCCAGCAGTTACTCGACAGCAGTGAACACTGAAGCTTTCTTT. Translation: CASSYSTAVNTEAFF.

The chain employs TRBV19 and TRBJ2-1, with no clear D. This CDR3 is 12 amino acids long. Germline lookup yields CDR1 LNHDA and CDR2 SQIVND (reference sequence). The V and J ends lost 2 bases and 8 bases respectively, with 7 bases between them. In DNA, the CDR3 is TGTGCCAGTAGTATACCTGGGGATGAGCAGTTCTTC. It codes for CASSIPGDEQFF. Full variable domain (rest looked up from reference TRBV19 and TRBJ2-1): DGGITQSPKYLFRKEGQNVTLSCEQNLNHDAMYWYRQDPGQGLRLIYYSQIVNDFQKGDIAEGYSVSREKKESFPLTVTSAQKNPTAFYLCASSIPGDEQFFGPGTRLTVL.

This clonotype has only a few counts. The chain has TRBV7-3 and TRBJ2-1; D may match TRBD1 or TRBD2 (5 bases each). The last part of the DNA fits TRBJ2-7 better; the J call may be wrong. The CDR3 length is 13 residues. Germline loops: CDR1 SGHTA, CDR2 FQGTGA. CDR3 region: CASSLGPSVEQYF. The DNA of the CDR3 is TGTGCCAGCAGCTTGGGACCCTCCGTAGAGCAGTACTTC.

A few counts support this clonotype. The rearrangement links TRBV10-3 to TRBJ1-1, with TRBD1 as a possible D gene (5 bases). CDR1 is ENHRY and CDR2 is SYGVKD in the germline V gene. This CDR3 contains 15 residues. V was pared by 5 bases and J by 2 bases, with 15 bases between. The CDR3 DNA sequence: TGTGCCATCAGTCTCTTCAGTGGGGCCAACACTGAAGCTTTCTTT. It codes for CAISLFSGANTEAFF.

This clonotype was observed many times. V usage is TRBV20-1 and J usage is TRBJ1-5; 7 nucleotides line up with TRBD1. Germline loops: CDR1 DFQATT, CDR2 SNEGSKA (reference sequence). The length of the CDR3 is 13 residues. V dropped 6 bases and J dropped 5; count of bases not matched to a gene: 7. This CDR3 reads CSASGQVDQPQHF. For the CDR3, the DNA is TGCAGTGCCTCCGGACAGGTAGATCAGCCCCAGCATTTT.

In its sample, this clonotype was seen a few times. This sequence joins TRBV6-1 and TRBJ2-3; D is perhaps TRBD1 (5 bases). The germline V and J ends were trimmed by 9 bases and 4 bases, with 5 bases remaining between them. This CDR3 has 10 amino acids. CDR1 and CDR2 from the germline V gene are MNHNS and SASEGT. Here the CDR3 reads CARGADTQYF. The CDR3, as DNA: TGTGCCAGAGGGGCAGATACGCAGTATTTT.

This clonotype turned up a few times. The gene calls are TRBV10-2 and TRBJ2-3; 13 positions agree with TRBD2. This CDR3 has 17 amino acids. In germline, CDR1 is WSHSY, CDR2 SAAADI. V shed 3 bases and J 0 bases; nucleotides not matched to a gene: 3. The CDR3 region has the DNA TGCGCCAGCAGTGACCCGGGACTAGCGGGAAGCACAGATACGCAGTATTTT. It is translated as CASSDPGLAGSTDTQYF.

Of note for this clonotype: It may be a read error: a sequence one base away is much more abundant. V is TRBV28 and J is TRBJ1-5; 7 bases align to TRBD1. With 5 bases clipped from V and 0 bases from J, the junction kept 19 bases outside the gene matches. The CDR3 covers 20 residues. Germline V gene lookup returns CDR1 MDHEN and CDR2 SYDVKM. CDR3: CASSPIPTGFFVSSNQPQHF. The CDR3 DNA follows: TGTGCCAGCAGTCCCATCCCGACAGGGTTTTTCGTTTCTAGCAATCAGCCCCAGCATTTT.

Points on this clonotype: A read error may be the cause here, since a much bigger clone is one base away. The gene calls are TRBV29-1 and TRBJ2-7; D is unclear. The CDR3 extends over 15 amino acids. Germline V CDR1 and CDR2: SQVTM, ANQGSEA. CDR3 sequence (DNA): TGCAGCGTTGAAGACCCACCGGGCACACCTTACGGGCAGTACTTC. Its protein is CSVEDPPGTPYGQYF.

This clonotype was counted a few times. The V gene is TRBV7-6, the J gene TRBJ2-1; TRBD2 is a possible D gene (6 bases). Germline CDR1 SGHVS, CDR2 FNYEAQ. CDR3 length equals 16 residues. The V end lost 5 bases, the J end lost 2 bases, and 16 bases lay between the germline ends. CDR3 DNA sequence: TGTGCCAGCAGCCCCCACCCGGGGGATACCTACAATGAGCAGTTCTTC. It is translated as CASSPHPGDTYNEQFF. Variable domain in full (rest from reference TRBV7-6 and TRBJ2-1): GAGVSQSPRYKVTKRGQDVALRCDPISGHVSLYWYRQALGQGPEFLTYFNYEAQQDKSGLPNDRFSAERPEGSISTLTIQRTEQRDSAMYRCASSPHPGDTYNEQFFGPGTRLTVL.

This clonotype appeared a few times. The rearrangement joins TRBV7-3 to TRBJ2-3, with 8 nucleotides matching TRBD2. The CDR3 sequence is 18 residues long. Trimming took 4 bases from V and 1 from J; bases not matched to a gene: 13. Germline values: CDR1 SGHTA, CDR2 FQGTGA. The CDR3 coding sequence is TGTGCCAGCAGCTCGGGACTAGGGAGCTCTTGGGGCACAGATACGCAGTATTTT. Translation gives CASSSGLGSSWGTDTQYF.

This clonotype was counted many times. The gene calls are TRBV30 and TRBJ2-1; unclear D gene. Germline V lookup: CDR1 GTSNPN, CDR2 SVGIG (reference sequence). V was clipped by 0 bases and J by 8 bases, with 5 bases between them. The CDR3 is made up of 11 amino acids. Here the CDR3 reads CAWSVGYEQFF. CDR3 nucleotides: TGTGCCTGGAGTGTGGGGTATGAGCAGTTCTTC.

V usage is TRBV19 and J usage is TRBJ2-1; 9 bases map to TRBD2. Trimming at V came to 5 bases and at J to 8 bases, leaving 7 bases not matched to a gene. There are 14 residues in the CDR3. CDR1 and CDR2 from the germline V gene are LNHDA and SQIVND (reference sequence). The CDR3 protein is CASSVAGVLDEQFF. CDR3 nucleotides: TGTGCCAGTAGTGTAGCGGGAGTGTTGGATGAGCAGTTCTTC.

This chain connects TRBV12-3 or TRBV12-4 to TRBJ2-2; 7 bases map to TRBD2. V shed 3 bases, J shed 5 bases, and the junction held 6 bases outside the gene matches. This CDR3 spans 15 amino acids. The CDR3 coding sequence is TGTGCCAGCAGTTTGGTTGCGGGAGTGACCGGGGAGCTGTTTTTT. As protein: CASSLVAGVTGELFF.

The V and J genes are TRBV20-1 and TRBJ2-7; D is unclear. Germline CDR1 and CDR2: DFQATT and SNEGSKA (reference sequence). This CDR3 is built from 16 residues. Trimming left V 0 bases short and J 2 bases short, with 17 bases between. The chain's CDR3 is CSARDLRAHRTYEQYF. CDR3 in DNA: TGCAGTGCTAGAGATCTGCGCGCCCACCGAACCTACGAGCAGTACTTC.

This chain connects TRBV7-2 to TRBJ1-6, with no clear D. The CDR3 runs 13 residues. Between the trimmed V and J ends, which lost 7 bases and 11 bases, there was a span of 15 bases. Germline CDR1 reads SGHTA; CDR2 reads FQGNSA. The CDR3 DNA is TGTGCCAGCACTAATAACCCGGCACCACCCCTCCACTTT. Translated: CASTNNPAPPLHF.

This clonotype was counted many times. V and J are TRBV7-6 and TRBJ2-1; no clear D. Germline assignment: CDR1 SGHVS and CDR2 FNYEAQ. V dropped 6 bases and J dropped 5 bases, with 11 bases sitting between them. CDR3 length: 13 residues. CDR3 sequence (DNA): TGTGCCAGCAGTGTGATAGAGGACAATGAGCAGTTCTTC. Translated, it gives CASSVIEDNEQFF.

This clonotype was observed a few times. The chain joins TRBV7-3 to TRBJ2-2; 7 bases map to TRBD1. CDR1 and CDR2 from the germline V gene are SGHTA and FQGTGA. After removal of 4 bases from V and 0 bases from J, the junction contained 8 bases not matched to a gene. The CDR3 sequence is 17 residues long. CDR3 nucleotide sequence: TGTGCCAGCAGCTCGAGGGACAGCACCGCGAACACCGGGGAGCTGTTTTTT. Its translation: CASSSRDSTANTGELFF.

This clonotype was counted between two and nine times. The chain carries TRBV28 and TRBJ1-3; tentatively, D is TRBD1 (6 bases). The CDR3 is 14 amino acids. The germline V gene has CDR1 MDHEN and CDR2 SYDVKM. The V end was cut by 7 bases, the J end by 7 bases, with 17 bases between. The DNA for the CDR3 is TGTGCCAGCACGGGCAGGGGATTATGGAACACCATATATTTT. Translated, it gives CASTGRGLWNTIYF.

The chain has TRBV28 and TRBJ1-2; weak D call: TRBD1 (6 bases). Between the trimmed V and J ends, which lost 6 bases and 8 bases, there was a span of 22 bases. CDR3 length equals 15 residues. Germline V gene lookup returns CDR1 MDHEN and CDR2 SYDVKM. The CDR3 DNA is TGTGCCAGCAGGACAAATGCTGCGGGGGCTTACGGCTACACCTTC. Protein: CASRTNAAGAYGYTF.

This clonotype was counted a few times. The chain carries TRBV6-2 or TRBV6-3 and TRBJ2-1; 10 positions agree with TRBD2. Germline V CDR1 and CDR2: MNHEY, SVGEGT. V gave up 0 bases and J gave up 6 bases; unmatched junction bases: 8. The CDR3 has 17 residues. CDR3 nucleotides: TGTGCCAGCAGTTACTCTGGGGGACTAGCGCGACCCAATGAGCAGTTCTTC. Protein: CASSYSGGLARPNEQFF.

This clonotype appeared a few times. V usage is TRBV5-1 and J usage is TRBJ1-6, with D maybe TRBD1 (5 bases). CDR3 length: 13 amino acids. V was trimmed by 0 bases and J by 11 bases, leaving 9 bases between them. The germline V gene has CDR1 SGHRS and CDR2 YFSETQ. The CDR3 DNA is TGCGCCAGCAGCTTGGGGGGGAGTCCACCCCTCCACTTT. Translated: CASSLGGSPPLHF.

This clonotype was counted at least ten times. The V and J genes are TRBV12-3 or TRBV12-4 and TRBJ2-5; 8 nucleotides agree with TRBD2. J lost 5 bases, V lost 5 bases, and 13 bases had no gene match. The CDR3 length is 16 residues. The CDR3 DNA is TGTGCCAGCAGTCCCCAAATATCGGGAGGGGGGGAGACCCAGTACTTC. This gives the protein CASSPQISGGGETQYF.

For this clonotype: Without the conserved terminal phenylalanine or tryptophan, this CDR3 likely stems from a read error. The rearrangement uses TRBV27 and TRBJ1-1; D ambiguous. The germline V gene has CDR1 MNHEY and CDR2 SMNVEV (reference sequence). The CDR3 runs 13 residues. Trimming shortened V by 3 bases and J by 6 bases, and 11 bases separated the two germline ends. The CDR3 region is CASSFGLYSEAFL. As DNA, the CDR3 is TGTGCCAGCAGTTTCGGTTTATACTCTGAAGCTTTCCTT.

The CDR3 region is CASSNQGGTDTQYF. CDR3 bases: TGTGCCAGTAGCAACCAGGGTGGGACAGATACGCAGTATTTT. This chain links TRBV19 with TRBJ2-3, with D perhaps matching TRBD1 (5 bases). Germline V lookup: CDR1 LNHDA, CDR2 SQIVND (reference sequence). This CDR3 comprises 14 residues. V gave up 6 bases and J gave up 3 bases, with 13 bases separating them.

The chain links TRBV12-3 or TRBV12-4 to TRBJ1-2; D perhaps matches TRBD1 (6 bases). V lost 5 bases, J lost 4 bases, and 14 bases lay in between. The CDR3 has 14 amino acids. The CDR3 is CASSPTEGGYGYTF. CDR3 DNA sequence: TGTGCCAGCAGTCCAACGGAGGGGGGCTATGGCTACACCTTC.

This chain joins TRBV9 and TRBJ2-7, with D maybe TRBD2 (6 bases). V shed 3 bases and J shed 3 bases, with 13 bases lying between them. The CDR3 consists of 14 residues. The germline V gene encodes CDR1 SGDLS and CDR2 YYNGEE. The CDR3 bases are TGTGCCAGCAGCGCGGGGGTTGGTAGCTACGAGCAGTACTTC. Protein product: CASSAGVGSYEQYF.